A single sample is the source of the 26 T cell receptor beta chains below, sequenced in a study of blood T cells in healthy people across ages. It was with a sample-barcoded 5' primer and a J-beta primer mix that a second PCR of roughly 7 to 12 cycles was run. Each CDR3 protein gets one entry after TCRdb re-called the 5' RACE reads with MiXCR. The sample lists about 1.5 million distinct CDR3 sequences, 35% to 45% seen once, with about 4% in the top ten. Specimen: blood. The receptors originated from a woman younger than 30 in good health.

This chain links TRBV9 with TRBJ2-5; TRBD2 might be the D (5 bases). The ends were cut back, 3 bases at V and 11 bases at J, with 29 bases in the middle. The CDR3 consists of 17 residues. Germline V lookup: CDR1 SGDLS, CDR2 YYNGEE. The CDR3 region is CASSEKRDESTYNEQYF. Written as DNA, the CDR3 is TGTGCCAGCAGCGAGAAGAGGGATGAGTCCACTTACAATGAGCAGTACTTC.

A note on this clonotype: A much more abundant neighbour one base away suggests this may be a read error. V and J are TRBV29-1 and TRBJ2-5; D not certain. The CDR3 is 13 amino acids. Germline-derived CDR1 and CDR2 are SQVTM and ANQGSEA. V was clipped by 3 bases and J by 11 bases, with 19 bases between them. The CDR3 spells CSVEKANYNEQYF. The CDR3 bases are TGCAGCGTTGAGAAGGCTAACTACAATGAGCAGTACTTC.

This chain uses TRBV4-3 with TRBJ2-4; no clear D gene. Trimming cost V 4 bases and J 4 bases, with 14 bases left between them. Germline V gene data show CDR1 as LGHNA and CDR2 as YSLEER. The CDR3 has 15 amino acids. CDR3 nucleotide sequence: TGCGCCAGCAGCCTCCGCCCCCTTGGAAAAAACATTCAGTACTTC. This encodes CASSLRPLGKNIQYF.

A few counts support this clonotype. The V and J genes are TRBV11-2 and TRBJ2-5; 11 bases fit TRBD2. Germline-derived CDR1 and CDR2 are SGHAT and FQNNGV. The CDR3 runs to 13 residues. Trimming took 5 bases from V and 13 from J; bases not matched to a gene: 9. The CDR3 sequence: CASSTRRLAGTYF. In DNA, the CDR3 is TGTGCCAGCAGCACAAGGAGACTAGCGGGGACGTACTTC.

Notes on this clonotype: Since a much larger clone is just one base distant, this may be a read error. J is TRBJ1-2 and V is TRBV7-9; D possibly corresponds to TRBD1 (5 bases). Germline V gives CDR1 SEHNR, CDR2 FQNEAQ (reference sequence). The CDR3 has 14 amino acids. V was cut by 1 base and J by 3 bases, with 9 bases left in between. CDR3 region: CASSLGEGDYGYTF. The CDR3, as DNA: TGTGCCAGCAGCTTAGGAGAAGGGGACTATGGCTACACCTTC.

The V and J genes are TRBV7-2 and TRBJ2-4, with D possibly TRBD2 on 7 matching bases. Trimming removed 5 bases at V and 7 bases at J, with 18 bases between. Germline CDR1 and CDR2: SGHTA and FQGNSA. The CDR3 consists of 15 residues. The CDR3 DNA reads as TGTGCCAGCAGCAAACAGGGTACCGGGGGGAACATTCAGTACTTC. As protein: CASSKQGTGGNIQYF.

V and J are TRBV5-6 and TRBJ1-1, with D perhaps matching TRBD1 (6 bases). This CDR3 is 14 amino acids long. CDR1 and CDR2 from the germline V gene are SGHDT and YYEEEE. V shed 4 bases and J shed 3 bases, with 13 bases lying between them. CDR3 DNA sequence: TGTGCCAGCAGCCAAACAGGGCTGTACACTGAAGCTTTCTTT. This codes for CASSQTGLYTEAFF.

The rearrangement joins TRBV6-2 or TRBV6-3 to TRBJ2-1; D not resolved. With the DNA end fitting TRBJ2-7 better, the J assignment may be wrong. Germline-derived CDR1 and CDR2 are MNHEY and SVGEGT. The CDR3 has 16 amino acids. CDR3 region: CASSLGWMPSYNGQYF. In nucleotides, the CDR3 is TGTGCCAGCAGCCTTGGGTGGATGCCTTCCTACAATGGGCAGTACTTC.

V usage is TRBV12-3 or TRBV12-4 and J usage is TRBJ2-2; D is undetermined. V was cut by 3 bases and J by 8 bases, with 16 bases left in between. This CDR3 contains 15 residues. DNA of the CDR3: TGTGCCAGCAGTTTTGGTTCTCCTGGGGTTGGGGAGCTGTTTTTT. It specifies CASSFGSPGVGELFF.

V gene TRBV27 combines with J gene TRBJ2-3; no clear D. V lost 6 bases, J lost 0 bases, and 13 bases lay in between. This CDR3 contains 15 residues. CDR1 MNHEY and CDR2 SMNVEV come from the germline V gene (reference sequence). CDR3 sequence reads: CASSRRRPSTDTQYF. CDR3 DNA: TGTGCCAGCAGCCGTCGACGACCTAGCACAGATACGCAGTATTTT.

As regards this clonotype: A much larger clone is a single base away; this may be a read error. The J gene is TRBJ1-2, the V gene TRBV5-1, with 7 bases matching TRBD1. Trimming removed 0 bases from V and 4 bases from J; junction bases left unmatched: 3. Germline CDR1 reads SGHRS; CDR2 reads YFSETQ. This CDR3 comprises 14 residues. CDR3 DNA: TGCGCCAGCAGCTTGGTGGGACAGACCTATGGCTACACCTTC. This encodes CASSLVGQTYGYTF. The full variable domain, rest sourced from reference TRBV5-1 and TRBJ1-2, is KAGVTQTPRYLIKTRGQQVTLSCSPISGHRSVSWYQQTPGQGLQFLFEYFSETQRNKGNFPGRFSGRQFSNSRSEMNVSTLELGDSALYLCASSLVGQTYGYTFGSGTRLTVV.

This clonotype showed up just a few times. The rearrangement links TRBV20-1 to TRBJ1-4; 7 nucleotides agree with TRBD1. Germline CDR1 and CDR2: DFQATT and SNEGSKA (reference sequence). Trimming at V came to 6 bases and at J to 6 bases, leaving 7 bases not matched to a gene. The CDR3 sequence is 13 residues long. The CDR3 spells CSARGGTDEKLFF. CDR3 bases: TGCAGTGCCCGAGGGGGCACCGATGAAAAACTGTTTTTT.

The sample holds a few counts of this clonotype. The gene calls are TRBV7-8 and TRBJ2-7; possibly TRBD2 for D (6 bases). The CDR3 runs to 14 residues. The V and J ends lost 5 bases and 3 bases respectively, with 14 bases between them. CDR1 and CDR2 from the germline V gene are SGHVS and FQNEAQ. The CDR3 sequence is CASSETTRIYEQYF. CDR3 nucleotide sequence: TGTGCCAGCAGCGAAACGACTAGGATCTACGAGCAGTACTTC.

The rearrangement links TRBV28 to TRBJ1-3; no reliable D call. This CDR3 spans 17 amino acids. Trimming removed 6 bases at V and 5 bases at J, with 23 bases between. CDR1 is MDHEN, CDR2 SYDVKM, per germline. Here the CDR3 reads CASRSPLGAPSRNTIYF. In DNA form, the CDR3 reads TGTGCCAGCAGATCTCCTTTGGGCGCGCCCTCAAGAAACACCATATATTTT. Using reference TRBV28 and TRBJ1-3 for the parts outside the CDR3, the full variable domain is DVKVTQSSRYLVKRTGEKVFLECVQDMDHENMFWYRQDPGLGLRLIYFSYDVKMKEKGDIPEGYSVSREKKERFSLILESASTNQTSMYLCASRSPLGAPSRNTIYFGEGSWLTVV.

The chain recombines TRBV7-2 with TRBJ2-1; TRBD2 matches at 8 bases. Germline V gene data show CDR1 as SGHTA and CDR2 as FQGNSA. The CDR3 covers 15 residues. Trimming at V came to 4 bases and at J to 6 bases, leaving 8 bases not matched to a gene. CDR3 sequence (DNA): TGTGCCAGCAGCTCTGCAGGGACTAGTGGCAATGAGCAGTTCTTC. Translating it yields CASSSAGTSGNEQFF.

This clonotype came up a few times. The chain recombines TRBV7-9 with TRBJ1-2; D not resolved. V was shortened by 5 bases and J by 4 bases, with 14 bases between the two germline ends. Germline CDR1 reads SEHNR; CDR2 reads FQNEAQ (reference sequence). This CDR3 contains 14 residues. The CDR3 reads CASSPRLEVYGYTF. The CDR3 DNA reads TGTGCCAGCAGCCCCCGTTTAGAGGTCTATGGCTACACCTTC. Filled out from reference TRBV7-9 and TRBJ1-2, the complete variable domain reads DTGVSQNPRHKITKRGQNVTFRCDPISEHNRLYWYRQTLGQGPEFLTYFQNEAQLEKSRLLSDRFSAERPKGSFSTLEIQRTEQGDSAMYLCASSPRLEVYGYTFGSGTRLTVV.

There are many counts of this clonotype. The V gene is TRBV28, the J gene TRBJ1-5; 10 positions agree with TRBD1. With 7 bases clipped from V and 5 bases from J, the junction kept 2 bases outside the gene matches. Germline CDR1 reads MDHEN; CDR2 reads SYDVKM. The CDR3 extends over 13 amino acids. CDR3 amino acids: CASTGQGYQPQHF. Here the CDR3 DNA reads TGTGCCAGCACGGGACAGGGGTATCAGCCCCAGCATTTT. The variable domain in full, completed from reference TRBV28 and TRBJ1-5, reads DVKVTQSSRYLVKRTGEKVFLECVQDMDHENMFWYRQDPGLGLRLIYFSYDVKMKEKGDIPEGYSVSREKKERFSLILESASTNQTSMYLCASTGQGYQPQHFGDGTRLSIL.

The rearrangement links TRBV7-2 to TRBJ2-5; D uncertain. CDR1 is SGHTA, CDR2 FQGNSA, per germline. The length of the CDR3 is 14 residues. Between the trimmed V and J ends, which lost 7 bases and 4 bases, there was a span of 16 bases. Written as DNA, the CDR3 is TGTGCCAGCACCCATTTCGGGTCTCGAGAGACCCAGTACTTC. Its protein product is CASTHFGSRETQYF.

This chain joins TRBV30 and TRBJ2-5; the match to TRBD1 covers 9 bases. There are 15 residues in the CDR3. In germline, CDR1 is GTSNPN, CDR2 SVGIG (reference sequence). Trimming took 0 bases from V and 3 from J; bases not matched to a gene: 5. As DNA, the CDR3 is TGTGCCTGGAGTGTACAGGGGGCGTTCGAAGAGACCCAGTACTTC. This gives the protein CAWSVQGAFEETQYF.

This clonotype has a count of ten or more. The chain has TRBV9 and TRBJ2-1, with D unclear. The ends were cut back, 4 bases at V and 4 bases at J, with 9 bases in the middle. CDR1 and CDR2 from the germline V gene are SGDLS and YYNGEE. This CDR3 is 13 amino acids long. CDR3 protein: CASSPRAYNEQFF. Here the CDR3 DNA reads TGTGCCAGCAGCCCCAGAGCTTACAATGAGCAGTTCTTC.

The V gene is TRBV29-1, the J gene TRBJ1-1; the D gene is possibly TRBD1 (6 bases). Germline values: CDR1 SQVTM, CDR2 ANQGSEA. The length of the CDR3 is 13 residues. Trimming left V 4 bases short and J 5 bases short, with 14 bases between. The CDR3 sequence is CSVGWGGRTEAFF. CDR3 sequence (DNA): TGCAGCGTTGGGTGGGGGGGGCGAACTGAAGCTTTCTTT.

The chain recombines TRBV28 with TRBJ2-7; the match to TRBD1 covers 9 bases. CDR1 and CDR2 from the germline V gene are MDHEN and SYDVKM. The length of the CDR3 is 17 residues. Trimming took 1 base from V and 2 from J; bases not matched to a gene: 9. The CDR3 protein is CASSLFEGGQGPYEQYF. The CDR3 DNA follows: TGTGCCAGCAGTTTATTTGAGGGCGGACAGGGGCCCTACGAGCAGTACTTC.

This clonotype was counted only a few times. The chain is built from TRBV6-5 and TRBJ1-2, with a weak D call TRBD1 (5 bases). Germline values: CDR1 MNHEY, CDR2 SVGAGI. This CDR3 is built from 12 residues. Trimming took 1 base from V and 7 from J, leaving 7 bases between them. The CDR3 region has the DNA TGTGCCAGCAGTTACTATGGGGGTGGCTACACCTTC. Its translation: CASSYYGGGYTF.

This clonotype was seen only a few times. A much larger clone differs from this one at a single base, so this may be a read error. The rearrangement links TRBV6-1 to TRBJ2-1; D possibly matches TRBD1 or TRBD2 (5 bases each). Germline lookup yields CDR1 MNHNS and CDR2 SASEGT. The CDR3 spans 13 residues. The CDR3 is CASREGTHNEQFF. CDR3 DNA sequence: TGTGCCAGCAGGGAAGGGACGCACAATGAGCAGTTCTTC.

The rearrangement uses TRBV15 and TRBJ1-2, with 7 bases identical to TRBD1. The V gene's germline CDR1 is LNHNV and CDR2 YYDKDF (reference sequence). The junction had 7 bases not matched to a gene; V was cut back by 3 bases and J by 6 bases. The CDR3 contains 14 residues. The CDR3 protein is CATSRRDSYNGYTF. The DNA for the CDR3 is TGTGCCACCAGCAGGCGGGACAGCTATAATGGCTACACCTTC. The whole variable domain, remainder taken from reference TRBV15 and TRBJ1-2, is DAMVIQNPRYQVTQFGKPVTLSCSQTLNHNVMYWYQQKSSQAPKLLFHYYDKDFNNEADTPDNFQSRRPNTSFCFLDIRSPGLGDTAMYLCATSRRDSYNGYTFGSGTRLTVV.

CDR3 amino acids: CASSVTGVSYNEQFF. CDR3 in DNA: TGTGCCAGCAGCGTAACCGGGGTCTCCTACAATGAGCAGTTCTTC. This sequence joins TRBV9 and TRBJ2-1; weak D call: TRBD2 (5 bases). Germline values: CDR1 SGDLS, CDR2 YYNGEE. The V and J ends lost 1 base and 0 bases respectively, with 8 bases between them. The length of the CDR3 is 15 residues.